This record covers a single TCR beta chain. Its antigen has not been determined. Each CD8+ T cell subset was flow-sorted in triplicate, and some 300,000 cells per subset were placed directly into RLT lysis buffer. Naive CD8+ T cells were defined stringently as CD45RO-CCR7+CD27+CD95- to exclude memory contaminants. Standard density gradient centrifugation was used to isolate peripheral blood mononuclear cells from buffy coats. A FACSAria III was used to flow-sort naive CXCR3-negative and CXCR3-positive CD8+ T cells. An RNeasy Mini Kit was used to extract total RNA from the sorted cells. TCRdb records NextSeq 550 as the sequencer. The Human TCR Profiling Kit (MiLaboratory) was used to make UMI-labeled 5' RACE TRB cDNA libraries. cDNA synthesis used the entire amount of extracted RNA, and PCR amplification then used the entire amount of cDNA produced. Libraries were prepared in parallel using an identical number of PCR cycles. The authors' analysis ran thus. With a minimum of two reads required per UMI, MIGEC and MiXCR pulled out about 54,000 +/- 9,700 unique UMI-labeled TRB cDNA molecules from each library. On average, roughly 40,000 +/- 10,000 functional in-frame TRB CDR3 nucleotide clonotypes lacking stop codons were found per library. After downsampling to 5000 UMI-labeled TRB molecules per sample, diversity metrics, including normalized Shannon-Wiener and Chao1, were computed in VDJtools. VDJtools was used to calculate clonotype-size-weighted physicochemical properties of the central five CDR3 residues, namely interaction energy, strength, volume and Kidera factor 4. Following TCRdb reprocessing, every CDR3 protein sequence forms one entry, and DNA is not provided. TCRdb's processing, not the authors' own work, is the source of the V and J calls. The sample table on file contains 120,000 to 150,000 distinct CDR3 sequences. The ten most abundant clones make up under 0.35% of the sample.

This record belongs to a study of CXCR3-negative and CXCR3-positive naive CD8 T cells (dated by TCRdb to between 2018 and 2020). In terms of the full investigation: In total, 130 million to 150 million TRB reads were obtained, which works out to roughly 1.5 +/- 0.3 million reads per library. Diversity and physicochemical repertoire analyses were performed on around 10 donors pooled from two independent experiments. Naive subsets from 5 or 6 donors and memory cells from 3 donors were included in the TRBV-TRBJ cluster analysis.

Results and caveats for the whole study, not just this receptor: Compared with CXCR3-negative naive cells, CXCR3-positive naive cells had TRB CDR3s with higher hydrophobicity (lower Kidera factor 4), lower energy, and higher strength and volume indices. CXCR3 expression partially decreased after cryopreservation, so most assays used freshly isolated PBMCs. Comparably high repertoire diversity was found in both naive subsets, whereas much lower repertoire diversity was found in memory CD8+ T cells. Naive CXCR3-negative and CXCR3-positive cells from the same donor showed similar TRBV-TRBJ usage, whereas memory cells showed distinct patterns. Because surface CD5, which is linked to self-reactivity in mice, was comparable between the naive subsets, TCR interaction strength was also inferred from the physicochemical properties of TRB CDR3s.

The CDR3 contains 16 residues, cysteine and phenylalanine counted. The DNA sequence is not available. CDR1 and CDR2 are read off the germline V gene as LGHNA and YSLEER. This sequence originates from a human donor in good health. Some clones in this sample may be carry-over from other donors' samples. Sequencing used naive CXCR3+ CD8+ T cells from blood. The sample's cell subset or site, from its label and the paper: CD45RO-CCR7+CD27+CD95- naive CD8+ T cells expressing CXCR3 (TNR3+). In this chain, TRBV4-3 is recombined with TRBJ1-1; without DNA, the TCRdb call of TRBD1 cannot be checked. This receptor carries the CDR3 CASSQGAGTGDTEAFF.